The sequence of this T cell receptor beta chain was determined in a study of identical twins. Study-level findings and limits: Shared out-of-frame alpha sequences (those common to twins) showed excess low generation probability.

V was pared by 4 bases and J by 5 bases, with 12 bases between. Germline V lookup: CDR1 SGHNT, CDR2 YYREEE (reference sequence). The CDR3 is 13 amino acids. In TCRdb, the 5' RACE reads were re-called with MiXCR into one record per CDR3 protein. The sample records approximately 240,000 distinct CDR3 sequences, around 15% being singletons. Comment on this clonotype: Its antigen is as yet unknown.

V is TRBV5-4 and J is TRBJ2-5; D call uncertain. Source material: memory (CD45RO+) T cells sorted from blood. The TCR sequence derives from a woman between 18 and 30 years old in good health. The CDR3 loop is CASSRLTTETQYF. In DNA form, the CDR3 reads TGTGCCAGCAGCCGCCTAACGACCGAGACCCAGTACTTC.